This T cell receptor (beta chain) was retrieved from a study of CD8 T cells in Susac syndrome. This CDR3 is 14 amino acids long. V was cut by 0 bases and J by 7 bases, with 13 bases left in between. CDR1 and CDR2 (germline): GTSNPN, SVGIG (reference sequence). Random hexamers were used to reverse transcribe roughly 0.45 to 1 ug of RNA. The immunoSEQ assay covered 54 Vbeta and 13 Jbeta segments for CDR3. MiXCR, run by TCRdb on the immunoSEQ multiplex PCR reads, gives a single entry per CDR3 protein. The sample lists 150,000 to 250,000 distinct CDR3 sequences; about 95% were seen once. Sequencing of TCR beta was performed on blood CD8+ T cells and on blood CD4+ T cells. Included as multiple sclerosis controls were treatment-naive patients who had stable or active relapsing-remitting disease. FACS enriched CD8+ TEMRA cells, while bulk CD8+ and CD4+ were negatively isolated.

V usage is TRBV30 and J usage is TRBJ1-5; D may be TRBD1 (6 bases). This receptor was identified in a human donor with multiple sclerosis. Sequencing used CD4+ T cells from PBMCs. CDR3 DNA: TGTGCCTGGAGTGTGGGCAGGGGTCAACAGCCCCAGCATTTT. Protein sequence: CAWSVGRGQQPQHF.